These 2 T cell receptor beta chains originate from one sample sequenced in a study of cytomegalovirus exposure and HLA in healthy donors. Primers for the PCR totalled 60 Vbeta and 13 Jbeta. TCRdb's table, derived via immunoSEQ multiplex PCR, lists solely in-frame clones and lacks some. The sample lists under 200,000 clones, 55% to 65% occurring once. Sample: PBMCs. The source of these receptors is a middle-aged man in good health and CMV-seronegative.

There are a few counts of this clone. The rearrangement uses TRBV30 and TRBJ2-7; D uncertain. V was trimmed by 4 bases and J by 0 bases, leaving 10 bases between them. The germline gives CDR1 GTSNPN, CDR2 SVGIG (reference sequence). The CDR3 has 13 amino acids. The CDR3 sequence: CAWKIGVSYEQYF. Here the CDR3 DNA reads TGTGCCTGGAAGATCGGAGTCTCCTACGAGCAGTACTTC.

J is TRBJ1-3 and V is TRBV5-4; weak D call: TRBD1 (5 bases). Per germline, CDR1 SGHNT and CDR2 YYREEE (reference sequence). The V end was cut by 1 base, the J end by 2 bases, with 7 bases between. This CDR3 has 14 amino acids. DNA for the CDR3: TGTGCCAGCAGCTTGCAGGGCGCTGGAAACACCATATATTTT. The encoded protein is CASSLQGAGNTIYF.